The T cell receptor (beta chain) under discussion was sequenced for a study of early T cells in non-severe SARS-CoV-2 infection. Study-wide context: Sequenced material consisted of bulk RNA (from unsorted whole blood), and chains were unpaired.

This CDR3 has 16 amino acids. Per germline, CDR1 SGHRS and CDR2 YFSETQ. The germline V and J ends were trimmed by 4 bases and 7 bases, with 21 bases remaining between them. Each cDNA molecule carried a unique molecular identifier. Via MiXCR, TCRdb re-called the 5' RACE reads, giving one row per CDR3 protein. This table has around 62,000 distinct CDR3 sequences, 9.5% to 15% appearing once. This clonotype came up many times. This chain joins TRBV5-1 and TRBJ2-1; D is perhaps TRBD2 (6 bases). The sequence derives from an adult who was a healthcare worker with PCR-confirmed SARS-CoV-2 infection or an uninfected control (not recorded which). Sequencing was done on a sample of whole blood. The CDR3 loop reads CASSALGLPAGNEQFF. CDR3 DNA: TGCGCCAGCAGCGCCTTGGGACTTCCCGCAGGGAATGAGCAGTTCTTC.